Listed here are 18 T cell receptor beta chains from one sample, sequenced in a study of T cell responses to AZD1222 COVID-19 vaccine. Only in-frame clones appear in the TCRdb table, and some are missing; sequencing was by immunoSEQ multiplex PCR. The sample has about 130,000 clones, 93% seen once. Here the sequenced sample was peripheral blood, taken on day 0 of AZD1222 vaccination. These receptors were taken from an adult in good health.

The chain combines TRBV19 with TRBJ2-1; the D is unclear. Germline CDR1 reads LNHDA; CDR2 reads SQIVND (reference sequence). This CDR3 is built from 14 residues. Trimming took 2 bases from V and 3 from J, leaving 8 bases between them. The CDR3 DNA follows: TGTGCCAGTAGTATACAGTCCCTCTACAATGAGCAGTTCTTC. Amino acid sequence: CASSIQSLYNEQFF.

The CDR3 coding sequence is TGTGCTAGTGGTTTGGTACATTTTAGTTTCGCTTCGGAGGCTAGAAATGGCTACACCTTC. Translated: CASGLVHFSFASEARNGYTF. The chain joins TRBV12-5 to TRBJ1-2; D gene ambiguous. Trimming cost V 0 bases and J 6 bases, with 29 bases left between them. The CDR3 loop spans 20 amino acids. CDR1 LGHNT and CDR2 FRNRAP come from the germline V gene.

The CDR3 spells CASSQEPGRSEQFF. In DNA form, the CDR3 reads TGCGCCAGCAGCCAAGAACCCGGGAGAAGCGAGCAGTTCTTC. This chain connects TRBV4-3 to TRBJ2-1; D is perhaps TRBD2 (6 bases). In germline, CDR1 is LGHNA, CDR2 YSLEER. This CDR3 has 14 residues. V lost 0 bases and J 10 bases, leaving 13 bases between the germline ends.

The chain is built from TRBV30 and TRBJ2-2, with D maybe TRBD1 (6 bases). CDR1 GTSNPN and CDR2 SVGIG come from the germline V gene (reference sequence). This CDR3 has 13 residues. With 8 bases removed from V and 3 bases from J, the gap between germline ends came to 13 bases. CDR3 sequence: CARDTLDTGELFF. The CDR3 DNA follows: TGTGCCAGGGACACATTGGACACCGGGGAGCTGTTTTTT.

The chain combines TRBV2 with TRBJ2-7; maybe TRBD1 (6 bases). This CDR3 has 14 amino acids. Germline V CDR1 and CDR2: SNHLY, FYNNEI. Trimming took 5 bases from V and 5 from J, leaving 16 bases between them. The CDR3 protein is CASSTEQGIHEQYF. CDR3 coding DNA: TGTGCCAGCAGTACGGAGCAGGGGATCCACGAGCAGTACTTC.

The chain has TRBV2 and TRBJ1-1; tentatively, D is TRBD1 (6 bases). The CDR3 runs 12 residues. The V end lost 6 bases, the J end lost 7 bases, and 12 bases lay between the germline ends. Germline CDR1 and CDR2: SNHLY and FYNNEI. CDR3 loop: CASRYRVGEAFF. In DNA form, the CDR3 reads TGTGCCAGCAGGTACAGGGTTGGTGAAGCTTTCTTT.

The rearrangement uses TRBV5-4 and TRBJ2-5; the D call may be TRBD1 or TRBD2 (6 bases each). CDR3 length equals 15 residues. The V gene's germline CDR1 is SGHNT and CDR2 YYREEE (reference sequence). V dropped 5 bases and J dropped 5 bases, with 19 bases sitting between them. Written as DNA, the CDR3 is TGTGCCAGCAGAAGGTTCGGGGGCGGAAAGGAGACCCAGTACTTC. Protein sequence: CASRRFGGGKETQYF.

The chain links TRBV29-1 to TRBJ1-1, with D tentatively TRBD1 (5 bases). Germline CDR1 SQVTM, CDR2 ANQGSEA. The CDR3 length is 11 residues. The V end lost 8 bases, the J end lost 8 bases, and 15 bases lay between the germline ends. The CDR3 here is CSSEGAGEAFF. The DNA of the CDR3 is TGCAGCAGCGAAGGGGCAGGGGAAGCTTTCTTT. Looking up the rest from reference TRBV29-1 and TRBJ1-1 gives the full variable domain: SAVISQKPSRDICQRGTSLTIQCQVDSQVTMMFWYRQQPGQSLTLIATANQGSEATYESGFVIDKFPISRPNLTFSTLTVSNMSPEDSSIYLCSSEGAGEAFFGQGTRLTVV.

The gene calls are TRBV5-1 and TRBJ1-1; 10 nucleotides match TRBD1. Germline V lookup: CDR1 SGHRS, CDR2 YFSETQ. J gave up 1 base and V 7 bases, and 1 base lay outside the gene matches. This CDR3 contains 13 residues. CDR3 loop: CASRDRGNTEAFF. In DNA, the CDR3 is TGCGCCAGCCGGGACAGGGGGAACACTGAAGCTTTCTTT.

V and J are TRBV4-2 and TRBJ1-5; a possible D gene is TRBD1 (5 bases). The CDR3 consists of 15 residues. The V end lost 0 bases, the J end lost 6 bases, and 12 bases lay between the germline ends. Germline CDR1 LGHNA, CDR2 YNFKEQ. The CDR3 here is CASSQDGGLGQPQHF. DNA for the CDR3: TGTGCCAGCAGCCAAGATGGGGGGTTGGGTCAGCCCCAGCATTTT.

This chain uses TRBV11-3 with TRBJ2-7; the match to TRBD1 covers 10 bases. Germline V gene sequence: CDR1 SGHNT, CDR2 YENEEA. This CDR3 is 15 amino acids long. With 1 base clipped from V and 2 bases from J, the junction kept 2 bases outside the gene matches. The CDR3: CASSLGGQGPYEQYF. CDR3 nucleotides: TGTGCCAGCAGCTTAGGGGGACAGGGGCCCTACGAGCAGTACTTC.

The CDR3, as DNA: TGTGCCAGCATAAGGACAGCGAACACTGAAGCTTTCTTT. Its translation: CASIRTANTEAFF. The chain employs TRBV12-3 or TRBV12-4 and TRBJ1-1; weak D call: TRBD1 (6 bases). This CDR3 comprises 13 residues. The V gene lost 7 bases and the J gene lost 1 base, with 10 bases spanning the gap.

V usage is TRBV5-5 and J usage is TRBJ1-2; no definite D call. Germline V gene data show CDR1 as SGHKS and CDR2 as YYEKEE (reference sequence). Trimming stripped 2 bases from V and 6 bases from J, with 17 bases between. The CDR3 totals 15 residues. The CDR3 DNA reads as TGTGCCAGCAGCTTCAGTCCCTACCGTTTGGATGGCTACACCTTC. It translates to CASSFSPYRLDGYTF.

J is TRBJ2-7 and V is TRBV11-3; TRBD1 is a possible D gene (6 bases). Per the germline V gene, CDR1 is SGHNT and CDR2 is YENEEA. This CDR3 spans 14 amino acids. Trimming left V 1 base short and J 5 bases short, with 12 bases between. The CDR3, as DNA: TGTGCCAGCAGCTTAGGCAGGGGATCCGACGAGCAGTACTTC. This codes for CASSLGRGSDEQYF.

The chain employs TRBV11-2 and TRBJ2-7, with TRBD2 matching over 7 bases. Germline loops: CDR1 SGHAT, CDR2 FQNNGV. The CDR3 totals 12 residues. V shed 5 bases, J shed 11 bases, and the junction held 9 bases outside the gene matches. CDR3 residues: CASSLNGGDKYF. DNA for the CDR3: TGTGCCAGCAGCCTAAATGGGGGGGATAAGTACTTC.

V and J are TRBV6-6 and TRBJ2-7; 8 positions agree with TRBD2. The ends lost 1 base at V and 6 bases at J; junction bases unmatched: 5. CDR3 length: 14 residues. The V gene's germline CDR1 is MNHNY and CDR2 SVGAGI (reference sequence). CDR3: CASSYLGLDLEQYF. The CDR3 bases are TGTGCCAGCAGTTACTTGGGACTAGATCTCGAGCAGTACTTC.

The gene calls are TRBV19 and TRBJ2-1; the match to TRBD2 covers 10 bases. There are 13 residues in the CDR3. The junction had 3 bases not matched to a gene; V was cut back by 5 bases and J by 8 bases. CDR1 and CDR2 (germline): LNHDA, SQIVND (reference sequence). The CDR3, as DNA: TGTGCCAGTAGTCAGGGACTAGCGTATGAGCAGTTCTTC. Amino acids: CASSQGLAYEQFF. Together with reference TRBV19 and TRBJ2-1, the CDR3 gives the full variable domain: DGGITQSPKYLFRKEGQNVTLSCEQNLNHDAMYWYRQDPGQGLRLIYYSQIVNDFQKGDIAEGYSVSREKKESFPLTVTSAQKNPTAFYLCASSQGLAYEQFFGPGTRLTVL.

The rearrangement joins TRBV3-1 (or the pseudogene TRBV3-2) to TRBJ1-3; the D is unclear. CDR3 length: 16 residues. Germline CDR1 reads LGHDT; CDR2 reads YNNKEL (reference sequence). The V gene lost 4 bases and the J gene lost 0 bases, with 13 bases spanning the gap. The CDR3 region is CASSLRGQISGNTIYF. In DNA form, the CDR3 reads TGTGCCAGCAGCCTCAGAGGTCAGATCTCTGGAAACACCATATATTTT.